Presented here are 7 T cell receptor beta chains from one specimen sequenced in a study of T cell responses to AZD1222 COVID-19 vaccine. Profiling relied on immunoSEQ multiplex PCR, and the TCRdb table lists in-frame clones only, not all of them. The profile shows some 150,000 clones, more than 85% of them singletons. Sequences were derived from peripheral blood, sampled 28 days after the second AZD1222 dose. Receptors originate from an adult who received the AZD1222 COVID-19 vaccine.

The CDR3 loop reads CASSGSQGRYGYTF. The CDR3 DNA sequence: TGTGCCAGCAGCGGGTCGCAAGGCCGCTATGGCTACACCTTC. V and J are TRBV9 and TRBJ1-2, with D unresolved. CDR1 and CDR2 (germline): SGDLS, YYNGEE. V lost 3 bases, J lost 4 bases, and 13 bases lay in between. This CDR3 is 14 amino acids long.

The V and J genes are TRBV14 and TRBJ1-6; tentatively, D is TRBD1 (5 bases). CDR1 is SGHDN and CDR2 is FVKESK in the germline V gene. The length of the CDR3 is 16 residues. The V end was cut by 4 bases, the J end by 8 bases, with 18 bases between. Written as DNA, the CDR3 is TGTGCCAGCAGCCGCGGGACGGCCTTTTCGGATTCACCCCTCCACTTT. This codes for CASSRGTAFSDSPLHF. Full variable domain (outside the CDR3, taken from reference TRBV14 and TRBJ1-6): EAGVTQFPSHSVIEKGQTVTLRCDPISGHDNLYWYRRVMGKEIKFLLHFVKESKQDESGMPNNRFLAERTGGTYSTLKVQPAELEDSGVYFCASSRGTAFSDSPLHFGNGTRLTVT.

This clone was counted only a few times. The chain joins TRBV20-1 to TRBJ1-2, with D uncertain. The ends were cut back, 0 bases at V and 8 bases at J, with 4 bases in the middle. CDR1 and CDR2 (germline): DFQATT, SNEGSKA (reference sequence). This CDR3 contains 10 residues. The CDR3 DNA reads as TGCAGTGCTAGAGATCGGGGCTACACCTTC. This sequence encodes CSARDRGYTF.

Regarding this clone: A junction boundary mismatches the germline segment, possibly from a read error. The chain links TRBV9 to TRBJ2-1; TRBD2 aligns across 8 bases. CDR1 and CDR2 from the germline V gene are SGDLS and YYNGEE. The CDR3 runs 15 residues. This CDR3 reads CASSVAGHTYNEQFF. Here the CDR3 DNA reads TGTGCCAGCAGTGTAGCGGGGCACACCTACAATGAGCAGTTCTTC.

This sequence joins TRBV4-1 and TRBJ2-3; D unclear. The germline gives CDR1 MGHRA, CDR2 YSYEKL. The V end lost 0 bases, the J end lost 3 bases, and 10 bases lay between the germline ends. The CDR3 is 15 amino acids. The CDR3 protein is CASSQDGQTTDTQYF. The CDR3 DNA reads TGCGCCAGCAGCCAAGATGGGCAGACTACAGATACGCAGTATTTT.

The V gene is TRBV5-4, the J gene TRBJ2-7; 8 bases align to TRBD1. The CDR3 runs to 14 residues. The V gene end was trimmed by 4 bases and the J gene end by 0 bases; junction bases not matched to a gene: 3. Germline CDR1 SGHNT, CDR2 YYREEE (reference sequence). CDR3 protein: CASSVGTGSYEQYF. The DNA of the CDR3 is TGTGCCAGCAGCGTCGGGACAGGCTCCTACGAGCAGTACTTC.

The chain combines TRBV6-2 or TRBV6-3 with TRBJ2-7; the D is unclear. Germline lookup yields CDR1 MNHEY and CDR2 SVGEGT. The CDR3 contains 12 residues. Trimming took off 4 bases at V and 2 bases at J, with 6 bases between the two ends. The CDR3 region is CASSWSTYEQYF. The DNA of the CDR3 is TGTGCCAGCAGTTGGAGTACCTACGAGCAGTACTTC.